The clone carrying this T cell receptor beta chain was detected many times. TCR beta CDR3 regions were amplified from RNA transcripts. The HTBI primer set drove a first-round RT-PCR of the TCR CDR3. MiXCR, applied by TCRdb to the multiplex PCR reads, yields one record per CDR3 protein. The sample yields roughly 700,000 distinct CDR3 sequences, roughly 17% seen once. The sample belongs to a study of T cells in Graves' hyperthyroidism and ophthalmopathy. CDR3 length: 12 residues. Trimming left V 5 bases short and J 14 bases short, with 17 bases between. The receptor comes from a man aged 45-65 years with Graves' hyperthyroidism. Input material: blood. The V call is TRBV12-3 or TRBV12-4, the J call TRBJ2-3; a possible D gene is TRBD1 (6 bases). CDR3 DNA: TGTGCCAGCAGTCCCGGACAGACGGATCGGTATTTT. Its translation is CASSPGQTDRYF.